These 19 T cell receptor beta chains originate from one sample sequenced in a study of human T cells and chemical hapten exposure. MiXCR was run by TCRdb on the RACE reads, yielding one entry per CDR3 protein. Of about 100,000 distinct CDR3 sequences detected, about an eighth appear once; the ten largest clones hold roughly 3%. Time point meaning: patch test 2, 6 weeks after DPC sensitization. Specified treatment: therapeutic diphenylcyclopropenone sensitization with weekly scalp DPC. The sample was whole blood, taken in connection with sensitization to the hapten diphenylcyclopropenone (DPC). The receptors derive from a woman between 40 and 50 years old with alopecia areata. Some clones in this sample may be carry-over from other donors' samples.

This clonotype showed up many times. The J gene is TRBJ1-5, the V gene TRBV20-1; 8 positions agree with TRBD1. V trimming: 6 bases; J trimming: 4 bases; junction bases outside the gene matches: 5. CDR1 is DFQATT, CDR2 SNEGSKA, per germline (reference sequence). This CDR3 region has 13 residues. The CDR3: CSATTGGNQPQHF. CDR3 DNA sequence: TGCAGTGCCACCACAGGGGGGAATCAGCCCCAGCATTTT.

The sample holds many counts of this clonotype. The V gene is TRBV20-1, the J gene TRBJ1-6; 7 bases line up with TRBD1. The length of the CDR3 is 16 residues. The V segment lost 6 bases and the J segment 3 bases; nucleotides outside the gene matches: 11. Germline V gene sequence: CDR1 DFQATT, CDR2 SNEGSKA (reference sequence). CDR3 sequence reads: CSAPTGPRSYNSPLHF. Here the CDR3 DNA reads TGCAGTGCACCGACAGGGCCCCGGAGCTATAATTCACCCCTCCACTTT.

This clonotype has a count of ten or more. This chain links TRBV20-1 with TRBJ1-2, with 9 bases lining up with TRBD1. The CDR3 totals 15 residues. Looked up from germline, CDR1 is DFQATT and CDR2 is SNEGSKA (reference sequence). The trim removed 1 base at V and 5 bases at J, leaving 8 bases unmatched. The CDR3, as DNA: TGCAGTGCTAGAGGTAGTAAGGACAGGGGTTATGGCTACACCTTC. Translating it yields CSARGSKDRGYGYTF.

In its sample, this clonotype was seen many times. The chain uses TRBV6-5 and TRBJ2-7; 7 bases map to TRBD2. With 0 bases clipped from V and 2 bases from J, the junction kept 7 bases outside the gene matches. This CDR3 spans 16 amino acids. The germline gives CDR1 MNHEY, CDR2 SVGAGI. In DNA form, the CDR3 reads TGTGCCAGCAGTTACTCCCCCAGCGGGGCCCCCTACGAGCAGTACTTC. Its protein is CASSYSPSGAPYEQYF.

The rearrangement uses TRBV5-6 and TRBJ1-1; the match to TRBD1 covers 7 bases. The CDR3 contains 16 residues. CDR1 is SGHDT, CDR2 YYEEEE, per germline. Trimming at V came to 1 base and at J to 0 bases, leaving 6 bases not matched to a gene. CDR3 residues: CASSLRDRVMNTEAFF. CDR3 sequence (DNA): TGTGCCAGCAGCTTGCGCGACAGGGTAATGAACACTGAAGCTTTCTTT.

The table lists this clonotype with many counts. The rearrangement joins TRBV20-1 to TRBJ2-7; D is ambiguous. Per germline, CDR1 DFQATT and CDR2 SNEGSKA (reference sequence). The germline V and J ends were trimmed by 3 bases and 4 bases, with 16 bases remaining between them. The CDR3 sequence is 14 residues long. As DNA, the CDR3 is TGCAGTGCTAGGTTTCGTGACATACCTTACGAGCAGTACTTC. Translation: CSARFRDIPYEQYF.

J is TRBJ2-7 and V is TRBV9; possibly TRBD1 for D (6 bases). Trimming took off 4 bases at V and 3 bases at J, with 17 bases between the two ends. The CDR3 contains 15 residues. Per the germline V gene, CDR1 is SGDLS and CDR2 is YYNGEE. In DNA form, the CDR3 reads TGTGCCAGCAGCTCACAAAGGCAGGGGTACTACGAGCAGTACTTC. Amino acids: CASSSQRQGYYEQYF.

This clonotype has ten or more counts. This chain connects TRBV11-2 to TRBJ2-5; 8 positions match TRBD2. The germline V gene encodes CDR1 SGHAT and CDR2 FQNNGV. Trimming at V came to 1 base and at J to 2 bases, leaving 0 bases not matched to a gene. The length of the CDR3 is 14 residues. CDR3 nucleotide sequence: TGTGCCAGCAGCTTAGCGGGGGGGCAAGAGACCCAGTACTTC. Translation gives CASSLAGGQETQYF.

This clonotype was seen more than once but under ten times. The chain links TRBV7-9 to TRBJ1-4, with 7 bases matching TRBD1. J gave up 8 bases and V 5 bases, and 2 bases lay outside the gene matches. In germline, CDR1 is SEHNR, CDR2 FQNEAQ (reference sequence). CDR3 length equals 12 residues. CDR3 protein: CASSLDREKLFF. CDR3 DNA sequence: TGTGCCAGCAGCCTGGACAGGGAAAAACTGTTTTTT.

CDR3: CSAFLAGEGETQYF. For the CDR3, the DNA is TGCAGTGCTTTCTTAGCGGGAGAGGGTGAGACCCAGTACTTC. J is TRBJ2-5 and V is TRBV20-1; 9 nucleotides match TRBD2. CDR3 length: 14 residues. J lost 5 bases, V lost 5 bases, and 9 bases had no gene match. Germline V CDR1 and CDR2: DFQATT, SNEGSKA (reference sequence).

This clonotype was seen a few times. This chain connects TRBV3-1 to TRBJ2-7; D ambiguous. Germline-derived CDR1 and CDR2 are LGHDT and YNNKEL (reference sequence). The length of the CDR3 is 14 residues. Trimming left V 5 bases short and J 3 bases short, with 14 bases between. This CDR3 is CASSSDVSLYEQYF. The CDR3 DNA reads TGTGCCAGCAGCTCGGACGTAAGCCTCTACGAGCAGTACTTC.

Ten or more counts support this clonotype. The chain has TRBV28 and TRBJ2-7; tentative D call: TRBD2 (5 bases). The germline CDR1 and CDR2 sequences are MDHEN and SYDVKM. V dropped 5 bases and J dropped 6 bases, with 17 bases sitting between them. The length of the CDR3 is 14 residues. CDR3 protein: CASSPIGGRREQYF. For the CDR3, the DNA is TGTGCCAGCAGTCCGATAGGAGGCCGCCGCGAGCAGTACTTC.

This clonotype was observed at least ten times. The gene calls are TRBV19 and TRBJ1-5; possibly TRBD1 for D (5 bases). Per the germline V gene, CDR1 is LNHDA and CDR2 is SQIVND (reference sequence). V was pared by 6 bases and J by 4 bases, with 16 bases between. This CDR3 has 15 residues. CDR3 loop: CASRSDVGPNQPQHF. In DNA form, the CDR3 reads TGTGCCAGTAGATCGGACGTGGGGCCTAATCAGCCCCAGCATTTT.

CDR3 DNA sequence: TGTGCCTGGGCTACGGGACAGCAAGATGAAAAACTGTTTTTT. Encoded protein: CAWATGQQDEKLFF. The rearrangement links TRBV30 to TRBJ1-4, with TRBD1 matching 7 bases. Germline-derived CDR1 and CDR2 are GTSNPN and SVGIG (reference sequence). The CDR3 spans 14 residues. V trimming: 5 bases; J trimming: 6 bases; junction bases outside the gene matches: 9.

As concerns this clonotype: This sequence may be a read error, since a much larger clone differs from it by one base. The V call is TRBV11-2, the J call TRBJ2-3; 9 bases map to TRBD1. CDR3 length: 15 amino acids. Germline V gene data show CDR1 as SGHAT and CDR2 as FQNNGV. V was clipped by 5 bases and J by 1 base; unmatched bases: 4. CDR3 sequence (DNA): TGTGCCAGCAGCCCGGGGGACAGGGGCACAGATACGCAGTATTTT. Residues: CASSPGDRGTDTQYF.

This chain links TRBV20-1 with TRBJ2-7, with D possibly matching TRBD1 (5 bases). Germline lookup yields CDR1 DFQATT and CDR2 SNEGSKA (reference sequence). The CDR3 is 15 residues long. Between the trimmed V and J ends, which lost 5 bases and 6 bases, there was a span of 23 bases. The CDR3 DNA sequence: TGCAGTGCTCCCCTATCGACAGCACCCTCGTCCGAGCAGTACTTC. Its protein is CSAPLSTAPSSEQYF.

This clonotype turned up a few times. This chain joins TRBV12-3 or TRBV12-4 and TRBJ1-1, with 9 nucleotides matching TRBD1. The CDR3 contains 16 residues. Unmatched junction bases numbered 9, after V lost 4 bases and J lost 3 bases. CDR3 nucleotide sequence: TGTGCCAGCAGTTCCACAGGGGGCTTAAGGTACACTGAAGCTTTCTTT. It yields the protein CASSSTGGLRYTEAFF.

The chain has TRBV29-1 and TRBJ2-7; D unclear. Trimming shortened V by 7 bases and J by 3 bases, and 16 bases separated the two germline ends. Germline V CDR1 and CDR2: SQVTM, ANQGSEA. This CDR3 is built from 13 residues. CDR3 sequence: CSGVRTENYEQYF. The CDR3 nucleotides are TGCAGCGGGGTCAGGACGGAAAACTACGAGCAGTACTTC.

In its sample, this clonotype was seen many times. The chain uses TRBV29-1 and TRBJ1-1; D is perhaps TRBD1 (5 bases). Germline lookup yields CDR1 SQVTM and CDR2 ANQGSEA. Trimming left V 7 bases short and J 0 bases short, with 12 bases between. This CDR3 contains 13 residues. The CDR3 DNA is TGCAGCGCTGCCGGGACGGTGAACACTGAAGCTTTCTTT. This gives the protein CSAAGTVNTEAFF.